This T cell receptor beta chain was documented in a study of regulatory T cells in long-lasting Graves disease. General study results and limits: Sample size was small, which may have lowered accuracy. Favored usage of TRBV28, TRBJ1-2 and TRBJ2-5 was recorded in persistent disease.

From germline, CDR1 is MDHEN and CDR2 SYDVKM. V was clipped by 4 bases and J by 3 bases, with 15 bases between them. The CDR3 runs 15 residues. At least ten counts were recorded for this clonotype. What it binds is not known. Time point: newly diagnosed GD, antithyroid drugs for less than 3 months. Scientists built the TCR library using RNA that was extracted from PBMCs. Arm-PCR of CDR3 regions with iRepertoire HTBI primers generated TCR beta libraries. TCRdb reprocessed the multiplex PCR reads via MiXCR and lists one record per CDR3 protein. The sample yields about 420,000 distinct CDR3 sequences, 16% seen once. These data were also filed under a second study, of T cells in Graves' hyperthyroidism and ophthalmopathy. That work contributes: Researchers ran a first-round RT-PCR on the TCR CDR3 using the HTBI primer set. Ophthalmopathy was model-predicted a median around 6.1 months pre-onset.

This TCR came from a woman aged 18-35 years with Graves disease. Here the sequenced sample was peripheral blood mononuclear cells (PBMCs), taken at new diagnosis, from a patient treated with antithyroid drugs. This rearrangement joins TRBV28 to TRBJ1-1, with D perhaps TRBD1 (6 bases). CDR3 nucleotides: TGTGCCAGCAGTTCCGACAGGACCCTCTACACTGAAGCTTTCTTT. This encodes CASSSDRTLYTEAFF.